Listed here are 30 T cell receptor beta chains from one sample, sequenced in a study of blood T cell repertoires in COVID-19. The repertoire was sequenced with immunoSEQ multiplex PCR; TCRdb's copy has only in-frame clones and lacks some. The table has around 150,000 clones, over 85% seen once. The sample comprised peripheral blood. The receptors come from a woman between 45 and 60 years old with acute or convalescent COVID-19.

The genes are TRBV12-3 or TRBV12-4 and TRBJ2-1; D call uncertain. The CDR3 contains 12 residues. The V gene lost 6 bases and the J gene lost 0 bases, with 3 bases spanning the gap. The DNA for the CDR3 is TGTGCCAGCAGGGCCTCCTACAATGAGCAGTTCTTC. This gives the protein CASRASYNEQFF.

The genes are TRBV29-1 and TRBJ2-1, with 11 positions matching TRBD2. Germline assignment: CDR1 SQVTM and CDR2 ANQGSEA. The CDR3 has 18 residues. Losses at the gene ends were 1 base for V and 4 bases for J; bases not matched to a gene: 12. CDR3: CSVEGFLGGTSGYNEQFF. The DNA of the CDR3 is TGCAGCGTTGAAGGGTTTCTGGGCGGGACTAGCGGATACAATGAGCAGTTCTTC.

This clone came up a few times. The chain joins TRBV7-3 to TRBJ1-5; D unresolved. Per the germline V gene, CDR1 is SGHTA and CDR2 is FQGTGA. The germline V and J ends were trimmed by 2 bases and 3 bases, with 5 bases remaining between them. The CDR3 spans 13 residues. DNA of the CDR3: TGTGCCAGCAGCTTAGACAACAATCAGCCCCAGCATTTT. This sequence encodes CASSLDNNQPQHF.

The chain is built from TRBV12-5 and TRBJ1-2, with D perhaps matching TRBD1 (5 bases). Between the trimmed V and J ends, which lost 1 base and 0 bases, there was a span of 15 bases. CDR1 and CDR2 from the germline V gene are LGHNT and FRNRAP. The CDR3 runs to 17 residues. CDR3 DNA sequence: TGTGCTAGTGGTTTGGGTTTTCTGCCAGGGACTAACTATGGCTACACCTTC. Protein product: CASGLGFLPGTNYGYTF.

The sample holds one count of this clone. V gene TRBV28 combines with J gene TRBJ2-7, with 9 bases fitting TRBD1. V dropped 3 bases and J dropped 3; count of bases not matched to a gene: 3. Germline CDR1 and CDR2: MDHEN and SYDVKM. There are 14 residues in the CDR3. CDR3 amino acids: CASSLDRGHYEQYF. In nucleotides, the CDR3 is TGTGCCAGCAGTTTGGACAGGGGACACTACGAGCAGTACTTC.

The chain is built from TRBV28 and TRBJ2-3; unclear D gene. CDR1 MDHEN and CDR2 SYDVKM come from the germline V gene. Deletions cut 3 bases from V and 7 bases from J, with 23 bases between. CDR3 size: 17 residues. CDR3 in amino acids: CASSFTPSRVARNTQYF. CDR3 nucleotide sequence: TGTGCCAGCAGTTTCACCCCGTCCCGAGTAGCACGAAATACGCAGTATTTT.

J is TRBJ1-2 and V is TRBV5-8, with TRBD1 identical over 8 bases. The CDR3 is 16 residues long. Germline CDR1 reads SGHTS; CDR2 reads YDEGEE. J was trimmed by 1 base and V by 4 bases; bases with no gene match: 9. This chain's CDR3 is CASSLTPDRVNYGYTF. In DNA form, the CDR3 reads TGTGCCAGCAGCCTAACCCCGGACAGGGTTAACTATGGCTACACCTTC.

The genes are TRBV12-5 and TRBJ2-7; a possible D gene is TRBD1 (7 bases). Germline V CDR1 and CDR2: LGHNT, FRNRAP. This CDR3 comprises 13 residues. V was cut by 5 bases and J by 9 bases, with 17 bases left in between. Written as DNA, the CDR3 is TGTGCTAGTGGTCGCGGGACAGAAAGTTGGCAGTACTTC. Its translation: CASGRGTESWQYF.

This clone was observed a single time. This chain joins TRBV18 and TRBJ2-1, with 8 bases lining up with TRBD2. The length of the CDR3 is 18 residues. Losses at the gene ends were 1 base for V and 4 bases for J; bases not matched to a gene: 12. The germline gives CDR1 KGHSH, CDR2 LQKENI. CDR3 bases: TGTGCCAGCTCACCACTGGGCGTAGGACTAGCCCTATACAATGAGCAGTTCTTC. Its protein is CASSPLGVGLALYNEQFF. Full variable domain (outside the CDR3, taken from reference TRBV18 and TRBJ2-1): NAGVMQNPRHLVRRRGQEARLRCSPMKGHSHVYWYRQLPEEGLKFMVYLQKENIIDESGMPKERFSAEFPKEGPSILRIQQVVRGDSAAYFCASSPLGVGLALYNEQFFGPGTRLTVL.

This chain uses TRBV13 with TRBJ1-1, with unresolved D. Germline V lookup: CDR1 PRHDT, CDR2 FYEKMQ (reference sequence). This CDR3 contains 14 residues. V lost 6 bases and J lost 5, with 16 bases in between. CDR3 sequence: CASSFASESTEAFF. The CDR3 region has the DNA TGTGCCAGCAGTTTTGCTAGTGAGTCGACTGAAGCTTTCTTT.

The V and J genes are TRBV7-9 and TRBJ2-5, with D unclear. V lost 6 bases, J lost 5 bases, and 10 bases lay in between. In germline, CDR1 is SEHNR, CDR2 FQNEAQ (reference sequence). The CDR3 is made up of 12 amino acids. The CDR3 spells CASSKDGETQYF. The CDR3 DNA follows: TGTGCCAGCAGTAAAGACGGGGAGACCCAGTACTTC.

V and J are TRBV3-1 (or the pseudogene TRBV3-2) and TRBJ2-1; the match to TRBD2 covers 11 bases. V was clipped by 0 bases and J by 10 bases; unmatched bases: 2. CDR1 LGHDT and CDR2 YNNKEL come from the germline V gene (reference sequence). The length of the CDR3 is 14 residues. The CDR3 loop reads CASSQELAGDEQFF. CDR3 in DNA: TGTGCCAGCAGCCAAGAACTAGCGGGAGACGAGCAGTTCTTC.

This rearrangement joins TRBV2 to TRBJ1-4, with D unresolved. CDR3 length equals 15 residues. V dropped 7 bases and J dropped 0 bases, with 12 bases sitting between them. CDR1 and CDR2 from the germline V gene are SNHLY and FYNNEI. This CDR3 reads CASTSEVATNEKLFF. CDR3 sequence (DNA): TGTGCCAGCACAAGCGAAGTAGCAACTAATGAAAAACTGTTTTTT. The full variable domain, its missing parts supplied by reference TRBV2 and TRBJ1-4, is EPEVTQTPSHQVTQMGQEVILRCVPISNHLYFYWYRQILGQKVEFLVSFYNNEISEKSEIFDDQFSVERPDGSNFTLKIRSTKLEDSAMYFCASTSEVATNEKLFFGSGTQLSVL.

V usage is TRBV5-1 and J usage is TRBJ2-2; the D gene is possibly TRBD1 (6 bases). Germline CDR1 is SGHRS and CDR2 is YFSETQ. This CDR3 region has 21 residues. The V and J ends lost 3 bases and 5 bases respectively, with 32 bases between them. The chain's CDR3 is CASSSPPDPLKAVRGTGELFF. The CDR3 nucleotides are TGCGCCAGCAGCTCCCCTCCCGACCCGCTGAAGGCAGTCAGGGGTACCGGGGAGCTGTTTTTT.

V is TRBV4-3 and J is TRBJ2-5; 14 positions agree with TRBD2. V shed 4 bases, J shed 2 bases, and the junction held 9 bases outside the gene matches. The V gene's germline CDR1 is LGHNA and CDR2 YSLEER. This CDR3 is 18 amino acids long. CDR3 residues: CASSLQDGLAGGQETQYF. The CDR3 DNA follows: TGCGCCAGCAGCCTTCAGGACGGACTAGCGGGAGGTCAAGAGACCCAGTACTTC.

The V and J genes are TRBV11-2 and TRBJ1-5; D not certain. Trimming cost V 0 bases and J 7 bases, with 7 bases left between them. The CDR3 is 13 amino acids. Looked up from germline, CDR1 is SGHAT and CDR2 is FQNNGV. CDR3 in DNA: TGTGCCAGCAGCTTAGAACGGTCGCAGCCCCAGCATTTT. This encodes CASSLERSQPQHF.

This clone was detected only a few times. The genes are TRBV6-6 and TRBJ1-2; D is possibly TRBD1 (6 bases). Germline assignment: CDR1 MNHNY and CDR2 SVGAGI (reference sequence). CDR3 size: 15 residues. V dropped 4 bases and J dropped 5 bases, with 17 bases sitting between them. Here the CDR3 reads CASSSDWGLGYGYTF. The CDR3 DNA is TGTGCCAGCAGTTCCGACTGGGGGCTCGGGTATGGCTACACCTTC.

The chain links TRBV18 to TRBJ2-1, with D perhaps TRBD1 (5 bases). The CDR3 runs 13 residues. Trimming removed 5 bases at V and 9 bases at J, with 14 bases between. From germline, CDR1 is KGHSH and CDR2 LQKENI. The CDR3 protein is CASSDFSGSEQFF. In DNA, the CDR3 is TGTGCCAGCTCAGACTTTTCAGGGTCTGAGCAGTTCTTC.

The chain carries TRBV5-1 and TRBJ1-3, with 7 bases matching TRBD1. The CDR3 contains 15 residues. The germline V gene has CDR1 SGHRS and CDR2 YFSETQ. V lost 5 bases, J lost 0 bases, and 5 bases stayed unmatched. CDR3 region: CASSRDRSSGNTIYF. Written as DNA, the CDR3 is TGCGCCAGCAGTCGGGACAGAAGCTCTGGAAACACCATATATTTT.

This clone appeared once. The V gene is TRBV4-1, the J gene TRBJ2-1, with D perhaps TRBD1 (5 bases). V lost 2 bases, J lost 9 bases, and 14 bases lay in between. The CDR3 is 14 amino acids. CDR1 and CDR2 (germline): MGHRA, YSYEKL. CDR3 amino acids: CASSQPSLQGEQFF. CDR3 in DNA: TGCGCCAGCAGCCAACCTTCACTTCAGGGTGAGCAGTTCTTC.

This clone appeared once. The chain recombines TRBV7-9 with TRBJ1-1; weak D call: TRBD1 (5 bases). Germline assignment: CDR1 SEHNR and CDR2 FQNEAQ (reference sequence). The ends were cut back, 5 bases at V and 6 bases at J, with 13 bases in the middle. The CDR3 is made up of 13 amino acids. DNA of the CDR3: TGTGCCAGCAGCCTAGGCGGGGACTCTGAAGCTTTCTTT. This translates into CASSLGGDSEAFF.

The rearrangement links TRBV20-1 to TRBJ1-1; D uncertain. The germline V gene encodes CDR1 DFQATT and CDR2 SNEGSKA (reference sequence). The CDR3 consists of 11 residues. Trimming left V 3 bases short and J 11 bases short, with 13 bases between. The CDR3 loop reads CSASAGIGAFF. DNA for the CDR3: TGCAGTGCTAGTGCGGGTATTGGGGCTTTCTTT.

The CDR3 loop is CASSPTGLSNQPQHF. DNA of the CDR3: TGTGCCAGCAGCCCGACAGGGCTTAGCAATCAGCCCCAGCATTTT. This rearrangement joins TRBV6-2 or TRBV6-3 to TRBJ1-5, with 7 positions matching TRBD1. Germline loops: CDR1 MNHEY, CDR2 SVGEGT. With V trimmed by 6 bases and J by 0 bases, 5 bases remained unmatched. The CDR3 totals 15 residues.

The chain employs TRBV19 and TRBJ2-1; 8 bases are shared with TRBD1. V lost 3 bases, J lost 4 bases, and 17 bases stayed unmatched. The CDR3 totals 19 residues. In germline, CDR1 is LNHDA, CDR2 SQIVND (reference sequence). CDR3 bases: TGTGCCAGTAGTATTATACCCGGACAGGGCCCGAGGAAATACAATGAGCAGTTCTTC. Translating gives CASSIIPGQGPRKYNEQFF.

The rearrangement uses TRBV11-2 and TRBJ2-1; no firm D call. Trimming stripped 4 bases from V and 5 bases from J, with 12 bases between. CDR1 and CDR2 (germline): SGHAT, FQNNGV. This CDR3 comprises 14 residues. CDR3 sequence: CASSSISTHNEQFF. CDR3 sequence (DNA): TGTGCCAGCAGCTCAATATCTACTCACAATGAGCAGTTCTTC. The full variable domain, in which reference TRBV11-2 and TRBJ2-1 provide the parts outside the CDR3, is EAGVAQSPRYKIIEKRQSVAFWCNPISGHATLYWYQQILGQGPKLLIQFQNNGVVDDSQLPKDRFSAERLKGVDSTLKIQPAKLEDSAVYLCASSSISTHNEQFFGPGTRLTVL.

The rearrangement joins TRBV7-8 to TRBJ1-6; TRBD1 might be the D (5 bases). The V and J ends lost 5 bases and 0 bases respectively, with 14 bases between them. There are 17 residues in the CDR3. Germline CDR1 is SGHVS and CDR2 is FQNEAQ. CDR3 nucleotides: TGTGCCAGCAGCATGAGGACACTCTTCTCCTATAATTCACCCCTCCACTTT. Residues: CASSMRTLFSYNSPLHF. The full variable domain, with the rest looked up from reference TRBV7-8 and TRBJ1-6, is GAGVSQSPRYKVAKRGQDVALRCDPISGHVSLFWYQQALGQGPEFLTYFQNEAQLDKSGLPSDRFFAERPEGSVSTLKIQRTQQEDSAVYLCASSMRTLFSYNSPLHFGNGTRLTVT.

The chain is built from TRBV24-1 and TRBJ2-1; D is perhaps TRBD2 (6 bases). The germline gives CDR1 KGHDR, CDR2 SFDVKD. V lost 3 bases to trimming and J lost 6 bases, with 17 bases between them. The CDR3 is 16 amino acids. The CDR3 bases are TGTGCCACCAGTGATCCCTTAGCGGAGGTGGGCAATGAGCAGTTCTTC. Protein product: CATSDPLAEVGNEQFF.

In DNA, the CDR3 is TGTGCCAGCTCACCGGGACAGAGCCCCGGCTATGGCTACACCTTC. It yields the protein CASSPGQSPGYGYTF. V gene TRBV18 combines with J gene TRBJ1-2; 7 bases are shared with TRBD1. Trimming took 3 bases from V and 4 from J; bases not matched to a gene: 8. The CDR3 is 15 amino acids. Germline V gene data show CDR1 as KGHSH and CDR2 as LQKENI. Variable domain in full (rest from reference TRBV18 and TRBJ1-2): NAGVMQNPRHLVRRRGQEARLRCSPMKGHSHVYWYRQLPEEGLKFMVYLQKENIIDESGMPKERFSAEFPKEGPSILRIQQVVRGDSAAYFCASSPGQSPGYGYTFGSGTRLTVV.

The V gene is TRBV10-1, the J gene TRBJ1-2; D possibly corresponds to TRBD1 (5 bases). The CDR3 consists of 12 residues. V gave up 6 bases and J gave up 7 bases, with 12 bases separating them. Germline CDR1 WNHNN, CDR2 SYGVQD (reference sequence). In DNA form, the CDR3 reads TGCGCCAGCAGATATTCCGGGGGTGGCTACACCTTC. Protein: CASRYSGGGYTF.

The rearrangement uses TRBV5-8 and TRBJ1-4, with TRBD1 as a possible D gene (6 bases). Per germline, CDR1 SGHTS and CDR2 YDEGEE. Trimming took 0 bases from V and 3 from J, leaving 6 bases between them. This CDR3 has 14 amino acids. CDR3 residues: CASSLGQANEKLFF. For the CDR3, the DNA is TGTGCCAGCAGCTTGGGACAGGCTAATGAAAAACTGTTTTTT.